This T cell receptor (beta chain) originates from a study of memory B cells and T cells in multiple sclerosis. General study results and limits: Compartments had unequal clone-set sizes, affecting shared clonotype counts.

Using immunoSEQ multiplex PCR, the repertoire was profiled, and TCRdb retains in-frame clones only, with some absent. In the table there are around 30,000 clones, 86% of which are singletons. A remark on this clone: Antigen: not known.

Separate sequencing covered autoproliferating (CFSE-dim) and non-proliferating (CFSE-high) T cells from stimulus-free culture. Cultures began with about 4.5x10^7 CFSE-labeled PBMCs, unstimulated for roughly seven days, with replicate wells pooled. Without exogenous stimuli, around 0.49 uM CFSE-labeled PBMCs were cultured serum-free. V lost 10 bases, J lost 7 bases, and 22 bases lay in between. Germline V gives CDR1 ENHRY, CDR2 SYGVKD. CDR3 length equals 14 residues. This receptor was obtained from a human donor with multiple sclerosis. The material sequenced was PBMCs from blood kept in culture. This chain joins TRBV10-3 and TRBJ1-2; tentatively, D is TRBD1 (6 bases). CDR3: CATLGDRGPSGYTF. CDR3 coding DNA: TGTGCCACCCTGGGTGATCGGGGGCCTAGTGGCTACACCTTC.